This T cell receptor (beta chain) was identified in a study of blood T cell repertoires in COVID-19. Germline CDR1 and CDR2: SQVTM and ANQGSEA. The V gene lost 6 bases and the J gene lost 8 bases, with 10 bases spanning the gap. The CDR3 contains 11 residues. The method was immunoSEQ multiplex PCR; TCRdb's version includes in-frame clones alone and lacks a portion of them. This sample has 110,000 or so clones, with around four fifths found just once. Sequenced: peripheral blood. This chain joins TRBV29-1 and TRBJ2-2, with a tentative D call TRBD1 (5 bases). The TCR comes from a woman aged 60-70 years with acute or convalescent COVID-19. The CDR3 here is CSVRGSGELFF. In DNA form, the CDR3 reads TGCAGCGTAAGGGGTTCAGGGGAGCTGTTTTTT.